The 29 T cell receptor beta chains reported below all come from one sample, sequenced in a study of blood T cell repertoires in COVID-19. Assay: immunoSEQ multiplex PCR; the TCRdb copy retains only in-frame clones and omits some. This table holds around 290,000 clones, approximately 85% found once. Sequencing used PBMCs or T cells enriched from blood (not recorded which). These receptors were taken from a woman aged 25 to 45 who had recovered from COVID-19.

The chain carries TRBV2 and TRBJ2-7; 8 bases are a match to TRBD1. This CDR3 contains 14 residues. The V and J ends lost 6 bases and 4 bases, in that order; junction bases with no gene match: 8. From germline, CDR1 is SNHLY and CDR2 FYNNEI. The CDR3: CASSRPGQGYEQYF. In DNA form, the CDR3 reads TGTGCCAGCAGCCGACCCGGACAGGGTTACGAGCAGTACTTC.

The chain has TRBV10-2 and TRBJ2-5; 11 bases map to TRBD2. Trimming removed 8 bases from V and 3 bases from J; junction bases left unmatched: 11. Germline CDR1 WSHSY, CDR2 SAAADI. This CDR3 is built from 16 residues. The CDR3 is CASLETQLAGEETQYF. The CDR3 DNA follows: TGCGCCAGCCTCGAGACCCAACTAGCGGGGGAAGAGACCCAGTACTTC.

V usage is TRBV5-1 and J usage is TRBJ1-1; 7 bases fit TRBD1. The length of the CDR3 is 14 residues. The V segment lost 5 bases and the J segment 4 bases; nucleotides outside the gene matches: 8. The germline V gene has CDR1 SGHRS and CDR2 YFSETQ. The CDR3: CASRNEGAGTEAFF. DNA for the CDR3: TGCGCCAGCAGAAATGAGGGGGCTGGCACTGAAGCTTTCTTT.

The chain combines TRBV5-1 with TRBJ1-2, with 9 bases that match TRBD1. Germline V gene sequence: CDR1 SGHRS, CDR2 YFSETQ. The length of the CDR3 is 12 residues. The V segment lost 5 bases and the J segment 8 bases; nucleotides outside the gene matches: 4. CDR3 in DNA: TGCGCCAGCAGTCGGGACAGGGACGGCTACACCTTC. Translation gives CASSRDRDGYTF.

V usage is TRBV18 and J usage is TRBJ1-3, with D possibly TRBD1 on 5 matching bases. CDR1 and CDR2 (germline): KGHSH, LQKENI. CDR3 size: 14 residues. V lost 10 bases and J lost 1, with 14 bases in between. CDR3: CAISTVSSGNTIYF. CDR3 DNA: TGTGCCATCTCGACAGTTTCTTCTGGAAACACCATATATTTT. The full variable domain, completed using reference TRBV18 and TRBJ1-3, is NAGVMQNPRHLVRRRGQEARLRCSPMKGHSHVYWYRQLPEEGLKFMVYLQKENIIDESGMPKERFSAEFPKEGPSILRIQQVVRGDSAAYFCAISTVSSGNTIYFGEGSWLTVV.

V usage is TRBV7-6 and J usage is TRBJ1-6; no firm D call. Germline CDR1 SGHVS, CDR2 FNYEAQ. The V end was cut by 1 base, the J end by 4 bases, with 11 bases between. The CDR3 runs 16 residues. This CDR3 reads CASSLDGRNYNSPLHF. The CDR3, as DNA: TGTGCCAGCAGCTTAGACGGGAGAAATTATAATTCACCCCTCCACTTT.

This rearrangement joins TRBV5-8 to TRBJ1-2; D is unclear. Germline values: CDR1 SGHTS, CDR2 YDEGEE. The CDR3 sequence is 16 residues long. Trimming removed 4 bases at V and 0 bases at J, with 16 bases between. CDR3 sequence: CASSPNWAEANYGYTF. The DNA of the CDR3 is TGTGCCAGCAGCCCAAACTGGGCGGAGGCTAACTATGGCTACACCTTC.

The rearrangement joins TRBV27 to TRBJ1-6; TRBD1 matches 10 bases. This CDR3 comprises 16 residues. V was pared by 2 bases and J by 6 bases, with 4 bases of the junction left unmatched. Germline V gene sequence: CDR1 MNHEY, CDR2 SMNVEV (reference sequence). CDR3 coding DNA: TGTGCCAGCAGTTTAGGACAGGGGGGGATTAATTCACCCCTCCACTTT. This encodes CASSLGQGGINSPLHF.

The sample holds one count of this clone. This chain links TRBV2 with TRBJ2-3, with TRBD1 as a possible D gene (5 bases). The CDR3 covers 12 residues. Per germline, CDR1 SNHLY and CDR2 FYNNEI. The V and J ends lost 6 bases and 6 bases respectively, with 10 bases between them. The CDR3 spells CASRDIFDTQYF. As DNA, the CDR3 is TGTGCCAGCAGGGACATTTTTGATACGCAGTATTTT.

The chain carries TRBV28 and TRBJ2-5; 9 bases are a match to TRBD1. V gave up 6 bases and J gave up 1 base; unmatched junction bases: 9. In germline, CDR1 is MDHEN, CDR2 SYDVKM. The CDR3 is 16 residues long. In nucleotides, the CDR3 is TGTGCCAGCAGGAAAATACAGGGGGCGGGCCAAGAGACCCAGTACTTC. Residues: CASRKIQGAGQETQYF.

V and J are TRBV11-2 and TRBJ2-7, with D unresolved. V shed 5 bases and J shed 4 bases, with 6 bases lying between them. Germline-derived CDR1 and CDR2 are SGHAT and FQNNGV. The CDR3 totals 11 residues. The CDR3 coding sequence is TGTGCCAGCAGCGAACTATACGAGCAGTACTTC. Amino acid sequence: CASSELYEQYF.

This clone was seen a handful of times. The chain has TRBV27 and TRBJ1-6; 7 bases match TRBD1. Germline lookup yields CDR1 MNHEY and CDR2 SMNVEV (reference sequence). The CDR3 covers 18 residues. V lost 6 bases to trimming and J lost 11 bases; unmatched junction nucleotides: 22. The CDR3 spells CASSLARPTRTDRAPLHF. CDR3 bases: TGTGCCAGCAGCCTAGCCCGTCCAACGAGGACAGACAGGGCACCCCTCCACTTT.

The chain recombines TRBV2 with TRBJ1-5, with TRBD1 identical over 8 bases. This CDR3 is built from 16 residues. The germline gives CDR1 SNHLY, CDR2 FYNNEI. V trimming: 3 bases; J trimming: 4 bases; junction bases outside the gene matches: 8. The CDR3 DNA follows: TGTGCCAGCAGTGAGTTGAGGACAGGGTCTAATCAGCCCCAGCATTTT. Its protein is CASSELRTGSNQPQHF.

The CDR3 sequence is CASSEAFFRGAGVYEQYF. CDR3 coding DNA: TGTGCCAGCAGTGAAGCTTTCTTTCGGGGAGCGGGGGTCTACGAGCAGTACTTC. V usage is TRBV2 and J usage is TRBJ2-7, with 8 positions matching TRBD2. Per germline, CDR1 SNHLY and CDR2 FYNNEI. The J segment lost 3 bases and the V segment lost 0 bases, leaving 13 bases of the junction unmatched. The CDR3 contains 18 residues.

This clone was seen once. V is TRBV10-3 and J is TRBJ1-2; 8 bases are a match to TRBD1. Germline values: CDR1 ENHRY, CDR2 SYGVKD. The CDR3 is made up of 16 amino acids. The V gene end was trimmed by 3 bases and the J gene end by 2 bases; junction bases not matched to a gene: 8. CDR3 in amino acids: CAISESPRQGNYGYTF. For the CDR3, the DNA is TGTGCCATCAGTGAAAGCCCGCGACAGGGGAACTATGGCTACACCTTC.

This chain links TRBV12-5 with TRBJ2-1; 8 bases are shared with TRBD1. The CDR3 has 13 amino acids. The trim removed 4 bases at V and 10 bases at J, leaving 6 bases unmatched. CDR1 LGHNT and CDR2 FRNRAP come from the germline V gene. The CDR3 nucleotides are TGTGCTAGTGGTTCGGGCGGGGACAGGGAGCAGTTCTTC. The encoded protein is CASGSGGDREQFF.

This chain joins TRBV5-1 and TRBJ1-6; 8 bases are shared with TRBD1. Germline loops: CDR1 SGHRS, CDR2 YFSETQ. The CDR3 sequence is 16 residues long. V lost 4 bases and J lost 3; bases outside the gene matches: 6. Here the CDR3 reads CASSLETGVYNSPLHF. CDR3 sequence (DNA): TGCGCCAGCAGCCTAGAGACAGGGGTCTATAATTCACCCCTCCACTTT.

The chain combines TRBV7-9 with TRBJ1-1, with D possibly TRBD1 on 5 matching bases. Trimming cost V 4 bases and J 12 bases, with 21 bases left between them. The CDR3 is made up of 14 amino acids. Germline values: CDR1 SEHNR, CDR2 FQNEAQ (reference sequence). Written as DNA, the CDR3 is TGTGCCAGCAGCTCACAGGTCCCCAAGGGGAGGCCTTTCTTT. Its translation is CASSSQVPKGRPFF.

In regard to this clone: Different DNA sequences within this sample yield the same CDR3. This chain joins TRBV30 and TRBJ1-5; TRBD1 matches at 7 bases. V lost 3 bases and J lost 3; bases outside the gene matches: 2. The CDR3 consists of 13 residues. Germline V CDR1 and CDR2: GTSNPN, SVGIG (reference sequence). The CDR3 sequence: CAWSGTVNQPQHF. CDR3 nucleotides: TGTGCCTGGAGCGGGACAGTCAATCAGCCCCAGCATTTT.

The CDR3 DNA follows: TGTGCCAGCAGTTTCTCGGGGGGCTATGGCTACACCTTC. Translation: CASSFSGGYGYTF. This chain connects TRBV11-2 to TRBJ1-2, with D possibly being TRBD1 (5 bases). The CDR3 is made up of 13 amino acids. The germline V gene encodes CDR1 SGHAT and CDR2 FQNNGV. V lost 6 bases and J 4 bases, leaving 12 bases between the germline ends.

This clone was observed once. The chain is built from TRBV7-3 and TRBJ2-5; D may be TRBD1 (6 bases). The CDR3 is 16 amino acids. V was cut by 1 base and J by 5 bases, with 17 bases left in between. Germline CDR1 SGHTA, CDR2 FQGTGA. The chain's CDR3 is CASSLNPTGLGETQYF. The CDR3 nucleotides read TGTGCCAGCAGCTTAAACCCAACAGGGTTGGGGGAGACCCAGTACTTC.

The V call is TRBV27, the J call TRBJ1-6; D may be TRBD1 (6 bases). Trimming stripped 4 bases from V and 10 bases from J, with 14 bases between. Germline V gene data show CDR1 as MNHEY and CDR2 as SMNVEV (reference sequence). The CDR3 has 14 residues. The CDR3 coding sequence is TGTGCCAGCAGTTCCCGGGGGGCGGGGTCACCCCTCCACTTT. Amino acids: CASSSRGAGSPLHF.

CDR3: CASSRATGPGTEAFF. CDR3 coding DNA: TGTGCCAGCAGCAGAGCGACAGGGCCGGGTACTGAAGCTTTCTTT. The rearrangement links TRBV7-6 to TRBJ1-1, with 7 bases identical to TRBD1. Germline CDR1 and CDR2: SGHVS and FNYEAQ. The CDR3 totals 15 residues. Unmatched junction bases numbered 11, after V lost 5 bases and J lost 5 bases.

The V and J genes are TRBV7-3 and TRBJ2-7; 9 nucleotides agree with TRBD2. Germline V gene lookup returns CDR1 SGHTA and CDR2 FQGTGA. V dropped 11 bases and J dropped 5; count of bases not matched to a gene: 16. There are 15 residues in the CDR3. CDR3 loop: CAGPIAGEATHEQYF. The CDR3 nucleotides are TGTGCCGGACCAATAGCGGGAGAGGCGACCCACGAGCAGTACTTC.

The V gene is TRBV6-5, the J gene TRBJ2-1; a possible D gene is TRBD1 (5 bases). V was trimmed by 6 bases and J by 4 bases, leaving 7 bases between them. Germline loops: CDR1 MNHEY, CDR2 SVGAGI. This CDR3 has 12 residues. The CDR3 is CASRDIYNEQFF. The CDR3, as DNA: TGTGCCAGCAGGGACATTTACAATGAGCAGTTCTTC.

The chain uses TRBV5-1 and TRBJ2-4; D is possibly TRBD1 (5 bases). The CDR3 extends over 16 amino acids. Trimming took off 4 bases at V and 7 bases at J, with 21 bases between the two ends. The germline V gene encodes CDR1 SGHRS and CDR2 YFSETQ. The CDR3: CASSPTSRSPGNIQYF. The CDR3 bases are TGCGCCAGCAGCCCGACCAGCCGGTCCCCAGGGAACATTCAGTACTTC.

The V call is TRBV7-3, the J call TRBJ1-6; D is possibly TRBD1 (5 bases). Germline lookup yields CDR1 SGHTA and CDR2 FQGTGA. V was clipped by 2 bases and J by 10 bases, with 9 bases between them. The CDR3 extends over 13 amino acids. The chain's CDR3 is CASSLGGASPLHF. The CDR3 nucleotides are TGTGCCAGCAGCTTAGGTGGGGCCTCACCCCTCCACTTT.

This chain uses TRBV28 with TRBJ2-3; tentative D call: TRBD1 (6 bases). Trimming took off 6 bases at V and 4 bases at J, with 23 bases between the two ends. CDR1 and CDR2 from the germline V gene are MDHEN and SYDVKM. CDR3 size: 17 residues. The CDR3 here is CASRGPMRDMKSDTQYF. CDR3 in DNA: TGTGCCAGCAGGGGACCGATGAGGGACATGAAGTCAGATACGCAGTATTTT.

J is TRBJ1-1 and V is TRBV7-9; 7 bases match TRBD1. This CDR3 contains 17 residues. Trimming cost V 1 base and J 2 bases; bases outside gene matches: 10. The germline V gene encodes CDR1 SEHNR and CDR2 FQNEAQ (reference sequence). DNA for the CDR3: TGTGCCAGCAGCTTAGGACGGGACAGCCAGGGAAACACTGAAGCTTTCTTT. The encoded protein is CASSLGRDSQGNTEAFF.